The 21 T cell receptor beta chains in this list originate from one sample, sequenced in a study of tumor and adjacent non-tumor tissue in lung cancer. RNA was extracted from bulk tissue without any cell sorting. The library came from three nested PCR rounds adapted from ARM-PCR protocols. A single record per CDR3 protein comes from TCRdb applying MiXCR to the multiplex PCR reads. The sample consists of 91,000 or so distinct CDR3 sequences, less than 80% of them appearing once. Sequenced input: lung tumor tissue. The receptor set was obtained from a man aged 55 to 70 with non-small cell lung cancer.

This clonotype was seen only a few times. Given a much more abundant clone one base away, this may be a read error. V usage is TRBV29-1 and J usage is TRBJ1-1, with 10 bases lining up with TRBD1. This CDR3 is 16 amino acids long. Germline V gene data show CDR1 as SQVTM and CDR2 as ANQGSEA. V shed 5 bases, J shed 2 bases, and the junction held 11 bases outside the gene matches. The CDR3 reads CSVRGTGASLNTEAFF. CDR3 sequence (DNA): TGCAGCGTTAGGGGGACAGGGGCCTCCTTAAACACTGAAGCTTTCTTT.

The chain joins TRBV6-1 to TRBJ1-1; D might be TRBD1 (6 bases). Trimming took off 8 bases at V and 1 base at J, with 17 bases between the two ends. CDR3 length equals 15 residues. Germline V lookup: CDR1 MNHNS, CDR2 SASEGT. The CDR3 DNA sequence: TGTGCCAGCGAGTCGGGACAAAGTGGGAACACTGAAGCTTTCTTT. Amino acid sequence: CASESGQSGNTEAFF.

This chain connects TRBV19 to TRBJ1-2, with 8 bases that match TRBD1. The CDR3 runs 15 residues. The germline gives CDR1 LNHDA, CDR2 SQIVND (reference sequence). V lost 7 bases to trimming and J lost 5 bases; unmatched junction nucleotides: 12. Written as DNA, the CDR3 is TGTGCCAGTACCCACCCGGGGACAGGCGAATATGGCTACACCTTC. Protein sequence: CASTHPGTGEYGYTF. Combining the CDR3 with reference TRBV19 and TRBJ1-2 gives the whole variable domain DGGITQSPKYLFRKEGQNVTLSCEQNLNHDAMYWYRQDPGQGLRLIYYSQIVNDFQKGDIAEGYSVSREKKESFPLTVTSAQKNPTAFYLCASTHPGTGEYGYTFGSGTRLTVV.

V and J are TRBV4-1 and TRBJ1-6; D is ambiguous. CDR1 MGHRA and CDR2 YSYEKL come from the germline V gene. This CDR3 spans 14 amino acids. V lost 9 bases to trimming and J lost 6 bases, with 15 bases between them. The CDR3 DNA reads as TGCGCCAGAAACCTAATATGGGGTAATTCACCCCTCCACTTT. Translating it yields CARNLIWGNSPLHF.

V is TRBV12-3 or TRBV12-4 and J is TRBJ1-1; D might be TRBD1 (6 bases). Trimming took off 8 bases at V and 8 bases at J, with 15 bases between the two ends. This CDR3 comprises 12 residues. CDR3 DNA sequence: TGTGCCAGCGATACGGACAGCTCAGAAGCTTTCTTT. This codes for CASDTDSSEAFF.

With regard to this clonotype: Germline is not matched at one junction end, which may reflect a read error. In DNA form, the CDR3 reads TGTGCCAGCAGGCAAGTTGGAGTGGGAGCGCTGGAGTACGGGCAGTACTTC. Translation: CASRQVGVGALEYGQYF. The rearrangement joins TRBV4-2 to TRBJ2-7; perhaps TRBD2 as D (5 bases). The germline V gene has CDR1 LGHNA and CDR2 YNFKEQ. The CDR3 extends over 17 amino acids.

This clonotype was counted between two and nine times. Because the CDR3 is missing its conserved closing phenylalanine or tryptophan, this is likely a read error. The chain has TRBV4-3 and TRBJ2-1; D gene ambiguous. The germline V and J ends were trimmed by 1 base and 8 bases, with 9 bases remaining between them. Looked up from germline, CDR1 is LGHNA and CDR2 is YSLEER. This CDR3 spans 13 amino acids. The CDR3 protein is CASSQAPSYEQFL. In DNA form, the CDR3 reads TGCGCCAGCAGCCAAGCCCCCTCCTATGAGCAGTTCCTC.

A word on this clonotype: The junction does not match germline at one end; this may be a read error. V gene TRBV25-1 combines with J gene TRBJ2-1; 10 positions agree with TRBD2. The V gene's germline CDR1 is MGHDK and CDR2 SYGVNS. The CDR3 loop spans 15 amino acids. As DNA, the CDR3 is TGTGTCAGCAGTGAGGGTATAGCGGGAGGCGGGGAGCAGTTCTTC. Residues: CVSSEGIAGGGEQFF.

V usage is TRBV24-1 and J usage is TRBJ1-5; D not resolved. Germline V gives CDR1 KGHDR, CDR2 SFDVKD. The CDR3 is 13 residues long. V lost 7 bases to trimming and J lost 2 bases, with 8 bases between them. In DNA form, the CDR3 reads TGTGCCACCAGCCCCCAGGGCAATCAGCCCCAGCATTTT. This sequence encodes CATSPQGNQPQHF.

Concerning this clonotype itself: One junction end does not reproduce the germline sequence, and a read error may be involved. V usage is TRBV5-4 and J usage is TRBJ2-5; D remains unclear. The CDR3 totals 12 residues. From germline, CDR1 is SGHNT and CDR2 YYREEE (reference sequence). This chain's CDR3 is CTSTLPQETQYF. The CDR3 nucleotides are TGTACCAGCACCTTGCCGCAGGAGACCCAGTACTTC.

This clonotype was observed many times. The chain is built from TRBV11-2 and TRBJ1-3; 7 nucleotides line up with TRBD1. The CDR3 sequence is 15 residues long. Germline CDR1 SGHAT, CDR2 FQNNGV. V gave up 1 base and J gave up 8 bases; unmatched junction bases: 8. Here the CDR3 reads CASSLGRRQGDTIYF. Here the CDR3 DNA reads TGTGCCAGCAGCTTAGGTCGGAGACAGGGAGACACCATATATTTT.

The V gene is TRBV20-1, the J gene TRBJ2-1, with unresolved D. Germline V gene data show CDR1 as DFQATT and CDR2 as SNEGSKA (reference sequence). This CDR3 has 15 residues. V was cut by 1 base and J by 4 bases, with 14 bases left in between. The CDR3 DNA follows: TGCAGTGCTAGAGTAACGCGGAGACCTTACAATGAGCAGTTCTTC. It translates to CSARVTRRPYNEQFF.

With regard to this clonotype: Germline is not matched at one junction end, which may reflect a read error. The chain couples TRBV29-1 to TRBJ2-1, with D unresolved. Germline V CDR1 and CDR2: SQVTM, ANQGSEA. This CDR3 comprises 15 residues. The chain's CDR3 is CSVEGKHGSYNKQFF. Written as DNA, the CDR3 is TGCAGTGTTGAAGGTAAACACGGCTCCTACAATAAGCAGTTCTTC.

Regarding this clonotype: The conserved final phenylalanine or tryptophan is absent from the CDR3, which likely points to a read error. This chain joins TRBV28 and TRBJ1-1; no clear D gene. Per the germline V gene, CDR1 is MDHEN and CDR2 is SYDVKM. V was cut by 3 bases and J by 5 bases, with 16 bases left in between. The CDR3 is made up of 15 amino acids. The CDR3 reads CASSLRGIMRTEAFL. The CDR3 DNA follows: TGTGCCAGCAGTTTGAGAGGGATTATGAGGACTGAAGCTTTCTTA.

Note on this clonotype: A single base separates this from a much larger clone, so it may be a read error. V usage is TRBV7-9 and J usage is TRBJ1-2; D unclear. The CDR3 is made up of 11 amino acids. Trimming pared 11 bases from V and 7 bases from J, leaving 14 bases between. From germline, CDR1 is SEHNR and CDR2 FQNEAQ (reference sequence). The CDR3 region is CAVRPSGGYTF. DNA for the CDR3: TGTGCCGTAAGGCCATCGGGTGGCTACACCTTC.

As concerns this clonotype: Relative to the germline gene, one junction end is altered; a read error may explain this. The rearrangement joins TRBV11-3 to TRBJ2-7; perhaps D is TRBD1 or TRBD2 (5 bases each). In germline, CDR1 is SGHNT, CDR2 YENEEA. There are 14 residues in the CDR3. This CDR3 reads CASSTDTGTYEHYF. CDR3 DNA: TGTGCCAGCAGCACGGACACGGGGACCTACGAGCATTATTTC.

As concerns this clonotype: This CDR3 is missing its conserved last phenylalanine or tryptophan, likely due to a read error. The rearrangement joins TRBV10-3 to TRBJ1-1, with D possibly TRBD1 on 5 matching bases. Trimming left V 3 bases short and J 1 base short, with 9 bases between. Germline lookup yields CDR1 ENHRY and CDR2 SYGVKD. This CDR3 has 14 residues. The CDR3 DNA reads TGTGCCATCAGTGACAGGACAAGGAACACTGAAGCTTTCGTT. This codes for CAISDRTRNTEAFV.

On this clonotype itself: One junction end disagrees with the germline gene, perhaps due to a read error. The gene calls are TRBV6-2 or TRBV6-3 and TRBJ1-5; D remains unclear. The J call may be mistaken, given a closer DNA end match to TRBJ2-3. This CDR3 has 14 amino acids. Germline V gene lookup returns CDR1 MNHEY and CDR2 SVGEGT. Here the CDR3 reads CGSRTDYINQPQYF. As DNA, the CDR3 is TGTGGCAGCAGGACGGATTATATCAATCAGCCCCAGTATTTT.

There are a few counts of this clonotype. This sequence joins TRBV2 and TRBJ2-7, with unresolved D. The germline V gene has CDR1 SNHLY and CDR2 FYNNEI. This CDR3 has 16 residues. V was trimmed by 2 bases and J by 1 base, leaving 15 bases between them. This CDR3 reads CASSELIGPKSYEQYF. For the CDR3, the DNA is TGTGCCAGCAGTGAATTGATAGGGCCGAAGTCCTACGAGCAGTACTTC.

In the case of this clonotype: The junction departs from the called germline gene at one end, perhaps through a read error. The rearrangement joins TRBV11-2 to TRBJ2-2, with D maybe TRBD2 (6 bases). The germline V gene encodes CDR1 SGHAT and CDR2 FQNNGV. The CDR3 length is 14 residues. CDR3 amino acids: CAGSPDITSGGLFF. The CDR3 DNA reads as TGTGCCGGCAGCCCGGACATCACATCCGGGGGGCTGTTTTTT.

Notes on this clonotype: This clone may be a read error of a much larger clone one base away. The CDR3: CASSTGGLETQYF. In DNA, the CDR3 is TGTGCCAGCAGTACAGGGGGCTTGGAGACCCAGTACTTC. V usage is TRBV5-4 and J usage is TRBJ2-5; 9 bases align to TRBD1. CDR1 and CDR2 (germline): SGHNT, YYREEE (reference sequence). The V segment lost 5 bases and the J segment 5 bases; nucleotides outside the gene matches: 4. The CDR3 consists of 13 residues.